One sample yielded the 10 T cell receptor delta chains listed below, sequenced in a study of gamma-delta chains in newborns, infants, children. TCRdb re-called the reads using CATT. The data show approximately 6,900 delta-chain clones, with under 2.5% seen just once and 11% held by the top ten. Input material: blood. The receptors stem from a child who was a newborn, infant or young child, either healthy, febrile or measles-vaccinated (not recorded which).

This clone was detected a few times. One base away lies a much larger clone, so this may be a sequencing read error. CDR3 nucleotide sequence: TGTGCCTGTGACACTGGGGGATCCCGGAGCTCCTGGGACACCCGACAGATGTTTTTC. This encodes CACDTGGSRSSWDTRQMFF. The V gene is TRDV2, the J gene TRDJ3, with 8 bases aligning to TRDD3. This CDR3 contains 19 residues. With V trimmed by 1 base and J by 0 bases, 7 bases remained unmatched. The germline CDR1 and CDR2 sequences are GEAIGNYY and EKD.

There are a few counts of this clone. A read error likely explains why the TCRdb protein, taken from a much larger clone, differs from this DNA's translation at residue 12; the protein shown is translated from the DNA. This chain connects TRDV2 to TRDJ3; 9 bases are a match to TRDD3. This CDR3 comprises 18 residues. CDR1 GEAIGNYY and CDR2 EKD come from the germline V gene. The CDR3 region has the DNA TGTGCCTGTGACACCGTGGGGGATAGCTCCTGGGGCACCCGACAGATGTTTTTC. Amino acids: CACDTVGDSSWGTRQMFF.

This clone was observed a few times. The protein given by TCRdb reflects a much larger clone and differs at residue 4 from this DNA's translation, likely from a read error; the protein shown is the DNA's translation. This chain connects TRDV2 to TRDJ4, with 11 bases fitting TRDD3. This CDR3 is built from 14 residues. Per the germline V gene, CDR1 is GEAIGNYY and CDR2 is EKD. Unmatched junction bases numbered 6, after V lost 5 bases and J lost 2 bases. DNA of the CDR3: TGTGCCTGTGGCCCTCTGGGGGATACAAGACCCCTGATCTTT. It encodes CACGPLGDTRPLIF.

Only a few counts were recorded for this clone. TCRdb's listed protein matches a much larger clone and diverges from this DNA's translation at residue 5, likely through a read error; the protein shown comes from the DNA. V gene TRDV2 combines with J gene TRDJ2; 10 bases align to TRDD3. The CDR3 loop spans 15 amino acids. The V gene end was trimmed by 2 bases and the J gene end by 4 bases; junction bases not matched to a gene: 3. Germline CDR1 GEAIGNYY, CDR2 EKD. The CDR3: CACDIVGDTTAQLFF. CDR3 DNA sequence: TGTGCCTGTGACATCGTGGGGGATACGACAGCACAACTCTTCTTT.

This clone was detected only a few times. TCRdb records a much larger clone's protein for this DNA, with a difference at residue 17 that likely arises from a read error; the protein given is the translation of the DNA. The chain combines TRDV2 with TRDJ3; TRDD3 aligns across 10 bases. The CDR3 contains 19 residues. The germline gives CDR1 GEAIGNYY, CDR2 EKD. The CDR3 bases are TGTGCCTGTGACACCGCTGGGGGATATGCCTCCTGGGACACCCGACAGATTTTTTTC. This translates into CACDTAGGYASWDTRQIFF.

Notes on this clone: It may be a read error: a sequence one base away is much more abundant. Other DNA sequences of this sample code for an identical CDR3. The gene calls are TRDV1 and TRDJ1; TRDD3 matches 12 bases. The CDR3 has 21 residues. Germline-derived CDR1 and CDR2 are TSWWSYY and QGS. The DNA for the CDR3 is TGTGCTCTTGGGGAAGTTTCCCGTAAGGGGGTAATCTGGGGGATACGGGGGAAACTCATCTTC. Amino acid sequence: CALGEVSRKGVIWGIRGKLIF.

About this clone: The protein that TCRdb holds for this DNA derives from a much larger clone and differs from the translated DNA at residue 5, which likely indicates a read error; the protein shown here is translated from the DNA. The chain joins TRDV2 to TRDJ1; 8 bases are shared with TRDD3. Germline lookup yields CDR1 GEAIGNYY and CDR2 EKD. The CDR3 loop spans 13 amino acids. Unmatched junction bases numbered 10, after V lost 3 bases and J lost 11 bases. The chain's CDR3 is CACDEAYWGYLIF. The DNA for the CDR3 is TGTGCCTGTGACGAGGCGTACTGGGGATACCTCATCTTT.

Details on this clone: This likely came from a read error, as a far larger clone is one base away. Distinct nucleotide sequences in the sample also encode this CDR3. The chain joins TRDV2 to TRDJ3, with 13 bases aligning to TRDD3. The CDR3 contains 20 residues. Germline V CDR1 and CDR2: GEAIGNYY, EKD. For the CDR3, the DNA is TGTGCCTGCGACACCGTACTGGGGGATACGCGCTCCTGGGACACCCGACAGATGTTTTTC. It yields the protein CACDTVLGDTRSWDTRQMFF.

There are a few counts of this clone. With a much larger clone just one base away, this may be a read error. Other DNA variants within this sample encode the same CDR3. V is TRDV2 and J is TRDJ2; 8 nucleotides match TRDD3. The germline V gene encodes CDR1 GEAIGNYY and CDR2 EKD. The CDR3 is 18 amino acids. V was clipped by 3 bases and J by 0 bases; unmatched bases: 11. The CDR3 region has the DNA TGTGCCTGTGACTTCGTACTAGGGGATACAACTTTGACAGCACAACTCTTCTTT. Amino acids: CACDFVLGDTTLTAQLFF.

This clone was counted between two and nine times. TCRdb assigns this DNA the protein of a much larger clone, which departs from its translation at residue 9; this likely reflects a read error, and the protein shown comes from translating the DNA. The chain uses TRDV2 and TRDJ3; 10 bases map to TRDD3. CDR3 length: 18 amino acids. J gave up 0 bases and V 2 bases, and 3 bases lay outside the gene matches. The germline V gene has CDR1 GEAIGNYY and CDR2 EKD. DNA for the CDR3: TGTGCCTGTGACAGTACTGGGGGATGCTCCTGGGACACCCGACAGATGTTTTTC. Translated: CACDSTGGCSWDTRQMFF.